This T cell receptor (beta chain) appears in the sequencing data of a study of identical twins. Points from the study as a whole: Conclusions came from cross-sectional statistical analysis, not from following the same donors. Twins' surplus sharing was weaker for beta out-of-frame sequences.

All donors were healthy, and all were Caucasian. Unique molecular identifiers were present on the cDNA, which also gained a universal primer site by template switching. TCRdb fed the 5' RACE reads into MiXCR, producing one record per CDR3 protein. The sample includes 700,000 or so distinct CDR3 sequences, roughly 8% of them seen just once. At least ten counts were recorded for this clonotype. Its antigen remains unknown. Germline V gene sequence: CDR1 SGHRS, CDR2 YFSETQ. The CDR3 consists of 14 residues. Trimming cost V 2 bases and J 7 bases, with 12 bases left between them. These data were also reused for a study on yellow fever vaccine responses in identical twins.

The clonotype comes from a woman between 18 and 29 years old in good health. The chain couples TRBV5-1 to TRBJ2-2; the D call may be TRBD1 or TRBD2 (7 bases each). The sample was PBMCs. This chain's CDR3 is CASSLTGDYGELFF. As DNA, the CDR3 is TGCGCCAGCAGCTTAACAGGGGACTACGGGGAGCTGTTTTTT.